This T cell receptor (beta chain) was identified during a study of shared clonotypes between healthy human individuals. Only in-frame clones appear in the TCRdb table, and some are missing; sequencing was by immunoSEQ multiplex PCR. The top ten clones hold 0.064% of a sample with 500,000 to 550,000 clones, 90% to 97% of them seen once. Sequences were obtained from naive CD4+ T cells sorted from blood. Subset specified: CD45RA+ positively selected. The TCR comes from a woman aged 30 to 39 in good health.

The CDR3 bases are TGTGCCAGCAGCCGACAGGGTAGCGGGGAGCTGTTTTTT. This gives the protein CASSRQGSGELFF. The V gene is TRBV28, the J gene TRBJ2-2; 7 nucleotides align to TRBD1. Germline CDR1 and CDR2: MDHEN and SYDVKM. With 6 bases clipped from V and 7 bases from J, the junction kept 5 bases outside the gene matches. The CDR3 has 13 amino acids.